This T cell receptor beta chain was recorded in a study of cytomegalovirus exposure and HLA in healthy donors. Study-level background: HLA-typed donors were the source of about 85 million unique TCRs, which an early data release held.

This cohort consisted of healthy bone marrow donors. It was with 60 Vbeta and 13 Jbeta primers that the PCR ran. Method: immunoSEQ multiplex PCR; TCRdb's copy keeps in-frame clones and lacks some. The data contain under 150,000 clones, 82% of them singletons. Study-wide results and limits: V- and J-gene trimming in TCR beta was tied to a missense DCLRE1C variant by an analysis performed later.

V lost 5 bases to trimming and J lost 0 bases; unmatched junction nucleotides: 5. The CDR3 totals 15 residues. From germline, CDR1 is LNHDA and CDR2 SQIVND (reference sequence). Of note for this clone: Its target is unknown.

The receptor comes from a young woman in good health and CMV-seronegative. Source material: PBMCs. The rearrangement joins TRBV19 to TRBJ2-7; 9 bases agree with TRBD2. The CDR3 DNA sequence: TGTGCCAGTAGTCTGACGACTAGCGGCTCCTACGAGCAGTACTTC. Its translation: CASSLTTSGSYEQYF.